The clone carrying this T cell receptor beta chain was seen many times. Its antigen is undetermined. To make TCR beta libraries, researchers used iRepertoire HTBI primers and Arm-PCR of CDR3 regions. Via MiXCR, TCRdb re-called the multiplex PCR reads, giving one row per CDR3 protein. Of 400,000 to 450,000 distinct CDR3 sequences in the sample, 14% to 15% are singletons; the top ten hold 16%. These data originate in a study of regulatory T cells in long-lasting Graves disease. The germline gives CDR1 LGHDT, CDR2 YNNKEL (reference sequence). The CDR3 spans 16 residues. Study-level findings and limits: Persistent disease was associated with favored TRBV28 usage and with favored use of TRBJ1-2 and TRBJ2-5. Less diverse TCR repertoires were seen in persistent Graves' patients than in newly diagnosed ones.

Time point in this sample: newly diagnosed GD, antithyroid drugs for less than 3 months. Extracted PBMC RNA gave rise to the TCR library. The sample was also reused in another study, on T cells in Graves' hyperthyroidism and ophthalmopathy. From that report: During a first-round RT-PCR of the TCR CDR3, the HTBI primer set was used.

This TCR derives from a woman in her 30s with Graves disease. This specimen was peripheral blood mononuclear cells (PBMCs), taken at new diagnosis, from a patient treated with antithyroid drugs. This chain links TRBV3-1 with TRBJ2-1; D possibly corresponds to TRBD1 (6 bases). The DNA matches TRBJ2-5 better at its end, which makes the J call doubtful. CDR3 in DNA: TGTGCCAGCAGCCCTTCCCAGGGGACGGGGAAGAAGACCCAGTACTTC. It is translated as CASSPSQGTGKKTQYF.